One and the same sample provided the 5 T cell receptor beta chains below, sequenced in a study of shared clonotypes between healthy human individuals. TCRdb keeps only in-frame clones here, not all; method: immunoSEQ multiplex PCR. The table has approximately 440,000 clones, more than 70% seen once. Sequenced: PBMCs. Every receptor here comes from a woman in her 40s in good health. Some clones in this sample may be carry-over from other donors' samples.

J is TRBJ2-1 and V is TRBV7-9; 12 nucleotides align to TRBD2. There are 13 residues in the CDR3. The V segment lost 6 bases and the J segment 7 bases; nucleotides outside the gene matches: 1. From germline, CDR1 is SEHNR and CDR2 FQNEAQ (reference sequence). The CDR3 is CASRTSGRNEQFF. The CDR3 nucleotides are TGTGCCAGCAGGACTAGCGGGAGAAATGAGCAGTTCTTC.

CDR3 in DNA: TGTGCCAGCAGTCGGGACTATTACGAGCAGTACTTC. Amino acids: CASSRDYYEQYF. The genes are TRBV2 and TRBJ2-7, with 7 bases lining up with TRBD2. This CDR3 has 12 residues. Looked up from germline, CDR1 is SNHLY and CDR2 is FYNNEI. V shed 5 bases, J shed 4 bases, and the junction held 2 bases outside the gene matches. Full variable domain (remainder filled in from reference TRBV2 and TRBJ2-7): EPEVTQTPSHQVTQMGQEVILRCVPISNHLYFYWYRQILGQKVEFLVSFYNNEISEKSEIFDDQFSVERPDGSNFTLKIRSTKLEDSAMYFCASSRDYYEQYFGPGTRLTVT.

The V gene is TRBV5-1, the J gene TRBJ2-2, with 9 nucleotides matching TRBD1. CDR1 SGHRS and CDR2 YFSETQ come from the germline V gene. V shed 1 base and J 2 bases; nucleotides not matched to a gene: 3. This CDR3 contains 16 residues. The CDR3 sequence: CASSLLGQGNTGELFF. The CDR3 region has the DNA TGCGCCAGCAGCTTGTTGGGACAGGGTAACACCGGGGAGCTGTTTTTT.

This chain links TRBV27 with TRBJ2-7; TRBD1 might be the D (6 bases). V dropped 6 bases and J dropped 6 bases, with 15 bases sitting between them. The CDR3 is 13 amino acids. CDR1 MNHEY and CDR2 SMNVEV come from the germline V gene (reference sequence). This CDR3 is CASRPQQGSEQYF. The DNA of the CDR3 is TGTGCCAGCAGACCGCAACAGGGTTCCGAGCAGTACTTC.

This clone was counted a few times. V is TRBV28 and J is TRBJ2-1; tentative D call: TRBD2 (6 bases). This CDR3 has 14 residues. Trimming stripped 6 bases from V and 8 bases from J, with 17 bases between. Germline assignment: CDR1 MDHEN and CDR2 SYDVKM. In nucleotides, the CDR3 is TGTGCCAGCAGCCGCGGGACGGAGTTTCATGAGCAGTTCTTC. Translated: CASSRGTEFHEQFF. Based on the CDR3 plus reference TRBV28 and TRBJ2-1, the full variable domain is DVKVTQSSRYLVKRTGEKVFLECVQDMDHENMFWYRQDPGLGLRLIYFSYDVKMKEKGDIPEGYSVSREKKERFSLILESASTNQTSMYLCASSRGTEFHEQFFGPGTRLTVL.